The T cell receptor beta chain under discussion was sequenced for a study of T cell changes during pregnancy in multiple sclerosis. The V gene end was trimmed by 3 bases and the J gene end by 4 bases; junction bases not matched to a gene: 3. CDR1 and CDR2 from the germline V gene are SGHNT and YYREEE (reference sequence). CDR3 length: 14 residues. The repertoire was sequenced with immunoSEQ multiplex PCR; TCRdb's copy has only in-frame clones and lacks some. The sample holds around 39,000 clones, 88% seen once. The chain couples TRBV5-4 to TRBJ2-3; 9 bases are shared with TRBD2. The receptor comes from a female donor with multiple sclerosis, enrolled in a pregnancy study. Here the sequenced sample was CD8+ T cells from peripheral blood mononuclear cells, taken in the first trimester of pregnancy. The chain's CDR3 is CASSSIAGADTQYF. The CDR3 DNA sequence: TGTGCCAGCAGCTCGATAGCGGGGGCAGATACGCAGTATTTT.